Only a few counts were recorded for the clone carrying this T cell receptor (beta chain). What it binds is not known. This sample was included in a study of post-analysis software for immune sequencing data. Study-level information: Included courses were relapsing-remitting and secondary progressive multiple sclerosis; progressive-relapsing multiple sclerosis was also included.

cDNA libraries of TCR beta carried unique molecular identifiers. cDNA molecules numbering 450,000 to 650,000 came from roughly 1.1 to 9.2 million T cells. TCRdb re-called the PCR reads through MiXCR, storing one row per CDR3 protein. The table includes about 570,000 distinct CDR3 sequences, around a third detected once. Trimming removed 3 bases from V and 6 bases from J, with 11 bases in between. The CDR3 loop spans 13 amino acids. The V gene's germline CDR1 is LGHDT and CDR2 YNNKEL (reference sequence). General study points: The F measure placed samples prepared in the same batch into strongly shared clusters. Four to six TRBV segments were significantly more frequent in patients than in controls. TRBV5-6, TRBV5-1 and TRBV20-1 were among these segments. Comparison with controls showed significantly lower normalized Chao1 diversity in multiple sclerosis patients.

The V call is TRBV3-1, the J call TRBJ1-2; possible D gene TRBD1, 5 bases. The specimen was blood. This clonotype was sampled from a girl aged 2 to 17 with multiple sclerosis. The CDR3, as DNA: TGTGCCAGCAGCCAGTGGAGGGACCATGGCTACACCTTC. This encodes CASSQWRDHGYTF.